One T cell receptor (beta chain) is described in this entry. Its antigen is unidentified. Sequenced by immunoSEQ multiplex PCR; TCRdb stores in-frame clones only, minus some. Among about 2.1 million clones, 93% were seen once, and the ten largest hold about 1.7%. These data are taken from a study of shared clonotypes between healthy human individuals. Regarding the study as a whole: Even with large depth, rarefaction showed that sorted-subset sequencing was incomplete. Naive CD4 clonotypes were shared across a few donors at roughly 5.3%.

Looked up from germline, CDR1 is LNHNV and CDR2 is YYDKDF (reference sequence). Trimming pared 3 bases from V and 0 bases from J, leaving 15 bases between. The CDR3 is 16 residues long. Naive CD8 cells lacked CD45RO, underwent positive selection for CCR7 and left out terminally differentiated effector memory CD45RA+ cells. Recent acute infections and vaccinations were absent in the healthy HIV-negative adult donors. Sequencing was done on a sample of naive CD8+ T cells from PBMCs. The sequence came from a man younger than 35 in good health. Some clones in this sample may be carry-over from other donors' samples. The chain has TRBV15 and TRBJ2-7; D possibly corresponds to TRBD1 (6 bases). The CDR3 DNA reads TGTGCCACCAGCAGGAGCCGGGACACCTACTCCTACGAGCAGTACTTC. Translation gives CATSRSRDTYSYEQYF.